The TCR beta chain described here comes from a study of cytomegalovirus exposure and HLA in healthy donors. With regard to this clone: As yet, its antigen is unknown.

Study findings and constraints: Most observed TCR sequences were rare, whereas some public TCRs were detected in many donors.

PCR employed 60 Vbeta and 13 Jbeta primers. The data were produced by immunoSEQ multiplex PCR, yet TCRdb's version contains in-frame clones alone and is incomplete. In the table there are 120,000 to 150,000 clones, about 80% of which are singletons. Unrecorded immune exposure was likely among donors, who were nominally healthy when sampled. Sequenced sample: PBMCs. The source is a male donor in good health and CMV-seronegative.

CDR3 sequence reads: CSVVSPGTANTGELFF. The CDR3 nucleotides are TGCAGCGTTGTATCCCCTGGGACAGCCAACACCGGGGAGCTGTTTTTT. J is TRBJ2-2 and V is TRBV29-1; 7 nucleotides agree with TRBD1. The CDR3 is 16 amino acids. Germline trimming cut 4 bases from V and 2 bases from J; bases unmatched to any gene: 10. CDR1 and CDR2 (germline): SQVTM, ANQGSEA.